These T cell receptor beta chains were read from a single sample in a study of PD-1 blockade in classical Hodgkin lymphoma. Sequencing was performed with immunoSEQ multiplex PCR; in TCRdb, only in-frame clones are kept and a portion is missing. The sample has under 25,000 clones, 60% to 85% seen once. The source material was peripheral blood mononuclear cells (PBMCs), sampled before the fourth cycle of nivolumab. These receptors were taken from a human donor with classical Hodgkin lymphoma. Each CDR3 is given with its conserved first and last residue. Fields, in order: D gene, clone size, J gene, V gene, CDR3 protein, CDR3 DNA. A D gene is named only where the DNA matches it firmly. Size tells how often a clone was seen (once, few, many) or the class of an expanded clone, and some rows leave it out.

TRBD1,NA,TRBJ2-1,TRBV5-4,CASSLGGQGYNEQFF,TGTGCCAGCAGCTTGGGGGGACAGGGGTACAATGAGCAGTTCTTC
NA,NA,TRBJ1-1,TRBV19,CASSNQGRTEAFF,TGTGCCAGTAGCAATCAGGGTCGGACTGAAGCTTTCTTT
TRBD2,few,TRBJ2-1,TRBV2,CASSPRLATNNEQFF,TGTGCCAGCAGTCCGAGACTAGCGACCAACAATGAGCAGTTCTTC
NA,NA,TRBJ2-2,TRBV6-4,CASSAEGAGELFF,TGTGCCAGCAGTGCGGAAGGGGCCGGGGAGCTGTTTTTT
NA,NA,TRBJ1-2,TRBV10-3,CAISESGQGAGYTF,TGTGCCATCAGTGAGTCAGGGCAGGGCGCTGGCTACACCTTC
NA,NA,TRBJ1-5,TRBV2,CASRLEGNQPQHF,TGTGCCAGCAGACTGGAAGGGAATCAGCCCCAGCATTTT
NA,NA,TRBJ2-5,TRBV2,CASDGAEETQYF,TGTGCCAGCGACGGAGCGGAAGAGACCCAGTACTTC
TRBD1,NA,TRBJ1-1,TRBV5-1,CASSWTGSATEAFF,TGCGCCAGCAGCTGGACAGGGTCGGCAACTGAAGCTTTCTTT
NA,NA,TRBJ2-1,TRBV9,CASSAFWGDFSYNEQFF,TGTGCCAGCAGCGCCTTCTGGGGGGACTTTTCCTACAATGAGCAGTTCTTC
NA,NA,TRBJ1-2,TRBV28,CASTLSQGSYGYTF,TGTGCCAGCACCCTCAGCCAGGGAAGCTATGGCTACACCTTC
NA,NA,TRBJ2-1,TRBV7-2,CASGHEQFF,TGTGCCAGCGGTCATGAGCAGTTCTTC
TRBD1,NA,TRBJ1-2,TRBV6-5,CASSVPGQGSGYTF,TGTGCCAGCAGTGTCCCGGGACAGGGTAGTGGCTACACCTTC
NA,once,TRBJ1-1,TRBV2,CASSELSGGGDAFF,TGTGCCAGCAGTGAATTATCAGGCGGAGGGGATGCTTTCTTT
NA,few,TRBJ2-2,TRBV7-2,CASSPGQGTGELFF,TGTGCCAGCAGCCCCGGTCAGGGAACCGGGGAGCTGTTTTTT
NA,NA,TRBJ1-4,TRBV7-6,CASSLFRTGGEKLFF,TGTGCCAGCAGCTTATTTCGGACGGGGGGCGAAAAACTGTTTTTT